A single sample gave rise to the 27 T cell receptor beta chains below, sequenced in a study of vaccination and CD4 T cells after COVID-19. TCRdb redid the calling of the PCR reads with MiXCR, one entry per CDR3 protein. The sample lists 20,000 to 25,000 distinct CDR3 sequences, about three fifths seen once, with over 0.75% in the top ten. This specimen was CD4+ T cells from blood, taken before SARS-CoV-2 vaccination. The receptors were gathered from a human donor who had recovered from COVID-19.

The chain has TRBV6-1 and TRBJ1-6, with D uncertain. This CDR3 has 15 residues. The V gene lost 1 base and the J gene lost 9 bases, with 13 bases spanning the gap. CDR1 is MNHNS, CDR2 SASEGT, per germline. The CDR3 nucleotides are TGTGCCAGCAGTGAAGTCACACCTGAGGCTTCACCCCTCCACTTT. Protein sequence: CASSEVTPEASPLHF.

V is TRBV10-1 and J is TRBJ1-6, with TRBD1 as a possible D gene (5 bases). Trimming stripped 10 bases from V and 10 bases from J, with 23 bases between. There are 15 residues in the CDR3. CDR1 WNHNN and CDR2 SYGVQD come from the germline V gene (reference sequence). In nucleotides, the CDR3 is TGCGCCACCCCCCGTGACGGGGCGGGAGGGTCACCCCTCCACTTT. Protein: CATPRDGAGGSPLHF.

The chain recombines TRBV11-2 with TRBJ2-7; TRBD2 is a possible D gene (7 bases). Trimming took off 5 bases at V and 6 bases at J, with 17 bases between the two ends. This CDR3 comprises 14 residues. The germline gives CDR1 SGHAT, CDR2 FQNNGV. CDR3: CASSHSGGEGEQYF. The CDR3 bases are TGTGCCAGCAGCCACTCGGGGGGCGAGGGCGAGCAGTACTTC.

The chain employs TRBV7-8 and TRBJ1-1, with 8 positions matching TRBD1. The CDR3 totals 15 residues. CDR1 is SGHVS, CDR2 FQNEAQ, per germline. V dropped 6 bases and J dropped 6; count of bases not matched to a gene: 12. CDR3 bases: TGTGCCAGCAGTAATCCTTACAGGGGGAGGTCTGAAGCTTTCTTT. Its translation is CASSNPYRGRSEAFF.

V gene TRBV10-3 combines with J gene TRBJ2-7; the match to TRBD2 covers 8 bases. Germline loops: CDR1 ENHRY, CDR2 SYGVKD. CDR3 length: 14 amino acids. With 6 bases clipped from V and 2 bases from J, the junction kept 6 bases outside the gene matches. Here the CDR3 DNA reads TGTGCCATCAGCGAAGCGGGAGATGCCTACGAGCAGTACTTC. It encodes CAISEAGDAYEQYF.

This chain uses TRBV27 with TRBJ1-1; D is unclear. The length of the CDR3 is 11 residues. Germline CDR1 reads MNHEY; CDR2 reads SMNVEV (reference sequence). V was shortened by 6 bases and J by 4 bases, with 6 bases between the two germline ends. The CDR3 bases are TGTGCCAGCAGGAGGCTCACTGAAGCTTTCTTT. Translated, it gives CASRRLTEAFF.

This clonotype was counted between two and nine times. The chain combines TRBV20-1 with TRBJ1-2; D not certain. The V and J ends lost 6 bases and 4 bases respectively, with 9 bases between them. The germline V gene has CDR1 DFQATT and CDR2 SNEGSKA (reference sequence). The CDR3 sequence is 11 residues long. The CDR3, as DNA: TGCAGTGCCCTCAAGTCCTATGGCTACACCTTC. This gives the protein CSALKSYGYTF.

The rearrangement links TRBV28 to TRBJ2-7; TRBD1 aligns across 11 bases. The ends lost 6 bases at V and 3 bases at J; junction bases unmatched: 7. Looked up from germline, CDR1 is MDHEN and CDR2 is SYDVKM. The CDR3 sequence is 15 residues long. The CDR3 DNA is TGTGCCAGCAGCGAACCGGGACAGGGGGGCTACGAGCAGTACTTC. Amino acid sequence: CASSEPGQGGYEQYF.

This clonotype has just a few counts. V usage is TRBV20-1 and J usage is TRBJ2-5; D might be TRBD1 or TRBD2, each matching 5 bases. The CDR3 consists of 15 residues. V was pared by 3 bases and J by 1 base, with 15 bases between. CDR1 is DFQATT, CDR2 SNEGSKA, per germline (reference sequence). CDR3 residues: CSASAPRDLQETQYF. The CDR3 nucleotides read TGCAGTGCTAGTGCCCCCCGGGACCTCCAAGAGACCCAGTACTTC.

The gene calls are TRBV7-9 and TRBJ1-3; D not certain. Per the germline V gene, CDR1 is SEHNR and CDR2 is FQNEAQ (reference sequence). The CDR3 consists of 12 residues. The V and J ends lost 3 bases and 6 bases respectively, with 6 bases between them. The DNA of the CDR3 is TGTGCCAGCAGCTTCGGGGAAAACACCATATATTTT. This translates into CASSFGENTIYF.

The genes are TRBV29-1 and TRBJ2-1; 8 bases line up with TRBD2. CDR3 length: 14 amino acids. From germline, CDR1 is SQVTM and CDR2 ANQGSEA. Trimming cost V 4 bases and J 4 bases; bases outside gene matches: 6. The CDR3 sequence: CSVGLAGGYNEQFF. Written as DNA, the CDR3 is TGCAGCGTTGGCCTAGCGGGCGGGTACAATGAGCAGTTCTTC.

This clonotype was seen more than once but under ten times. The chain links TRBV20-1 to TRBJ2-1; 9 nucleotides align to TRBD2. The V gene end was trimmed by 6 bases and the J gene end by 1 base; junction bases not matched to a gene: 10. In germline, CDR1 is DFQATT, CDR2 SNEGSKA (reference sequence). This CDR3 region has 16 residues. CDR3: CSAPMRGGRSYNEQFF. Written as DNA, the CDR3 is TGCAGTGCACCCATGCGGGGGGGACGGTCCTACAATGAGCAGTTCTTC.

In DNA form, the CDR3 reads TGTGCCAGCAGTTTATACAACGAGCAGTACTTC. It is translated as CASSLYNEQYF. The V call is TRBV28, the J call TRBJ2-7; D is uncertain. CDR1 and CDR2 (germline): MDHEN, SYDVKM. The ends were cut back, 1 base at V and 5 bases at J, with 3 bases in the middle. The CDR3 is 11 amino acids. Full variable domain (rest looked up from reference TRBV28 and TRBJ2-7): DVKVTQSSRYLVKRTGEKVFLECVQDMDHENMFWYRQDPGLGLRLIYFSYDVKMKEKGDIPEGYSVSREKKERFSLILESASTNQTSMYLCASSLYNEQYFGPGTRLTVT.

The chain joins TRBV28 to TRBJ1-6; the match to TRBD1 covers 9 bases. The CDR3 length is 14 residues. V shed 5 bases, J shed 10 bases, and the junction held 6 bases outside the gene matches. Germline V gene lookup returns CDR1 MDHEN and CDR2 SYDVKM. The CDR3: CASSPTGGPSPLHF. The CDR3 nucleotides are TGTGCCAGCAGTCCGACAGGGGGGCCCTCACCCCTCCACTTT.

The genes are TRBV28 and TRBJ2-3, with 9 nucleotides matching TRBD1. Germline CDR1 reads MDHEN; CDR2 reads SYDVKM. V was clipped by 2 bases and J by 0 bases; unmatched bases: 0. The CDR3 sequence is 15 residues long. The CDR3 DNA sequence: TGTGCCAGCAGTTTAGGGACAGGGAGCACAGATACGCAGTATTTT. It yields the protein CASSLGTGSTDTQYF.

The chain carries TRBV5-1 and TRBJ1-3; no firm D call. The V gene lost 2 bases and the J gene lost 0 bases, with 9 bases spanning the gap. The germline V gene has CDR1 SGHRS and CDR2 YFSETQ. This CDR3 contains 15 residues. The CDR3 spells CASSLPEGSGNTIYF. The CDR3 nucleotides are TGCGCCAGCAGCTTACCGGAAGGCTCTGGAAACACCATATATTTT.

V usage is TRBV4-2 and J usage is TRBJ2-5, with TRBD2 matching 7 bases. This CDR3 has 15 residues. The trim removed 0 bases at V and 2 bases at J, leaving 3 bases unmatched. Per the germline V gene, CDR1 is LGHNA and CDR2 is YNFKEQ. This CDR3 reads CASSQDKAGQETQYF. The CDR3 DNA is TGTGCCAGCAGCCAAGACAAAGCGGGGCAAGAGACCCAGTACTTC.

The chain employs TRBV7-9 and TRBJ2-3; D may match TRBD1 or TRBD2 (5 bases each). The CDR3 covers 15 residues. Germline lookup yields CDR1 SEHNR and CDR2 FQNEAQ (reference sequence). The V end was cut by 5 bases, the J end by 6 bases, with 18 bases between. The CDR3 DNA reads as TGTGCCAGCAGCCGAGGGGACGGAACATTTGATACGCAGTATTTT. Translating gives CASSRGDGTFDTQYF.

The chain joins TRBV20-1 to TRBJ2-3; D might be TRBD2 (7 bases). With 1 base removed from V and 1 base from J, the gap between germline ends came to 12 bases. The CDR3 sequence is 15 residues long. Germline CDR1 DFQATT, CDR2 SNEGSKA (reference sequence). The CDR3: CSARVGGGRTDTQYF. As DNA, the CDR3 is TGCAGTGCTAGAGTGGGAGGGGGACGCACAGATACGCAGTATTTT.

V and J are TRBV19 and TRBJ2-3; TRBD1 or TRBD2 may be the D gene (5 bases each). The V and J ends lost 6 bases and 4 bases respectively, with 11 bases between them. This CDR3 region has 13 residues. CDR1 and CDR2 (germline): LNHDA, SQIVND (reference sequence). CDR3 sequence: CASRMRGSDTQYF. CDR3 coding DNA: TGTGCCAGTAGGATGAGGGGCTCAGATACGCAGTATTTT.

The J gene is TRBJ2-5, the V gene TRBV5-1, with TRBD1 as a possible D gene (5 bases). This CDR3 has 14 residues. V lost 1 base to trimming and J lost 5 bases, with 12 bases between them. Germline CDR1 and CDR2: SGHRS and YFSETQ. The CDR3 here is CASSLLSRGETQYF. DNA of the CDR3: TGCGCCAGCAGCTTGCTTAGTAGGGGTGAGACCCAGTACTTC.

The J gene is TRBJ2-7, the V gene TRBV10-3, with unresolved D. Deletions cut 2 bases from V and 5 bases from J, with 4 bases between. The CDR3 runs 11 residues. Germline CDR1 and CDR2: ENHRY and SYGVKD. CDR3 amino acids: CAISENNEQYF. The CDR3 DNA reads as TGTGCCATCAGTGAGAATAACGAGCAGTACTTC.

This clonotype was detected a few times. The chain carries TRBV4-1 and TRBJ2-2; D gene unclear. Germline V gene lookup returns CDR1 MGHRA and CDR2 YSYEKL. The length of the CDR3 is 15 residues. With 0 bases removed from V and 7 bases from J, the gap between germline ends came to 12 bases. The CDR3 DNA is TGCGCCAGCAGCCAAGACGGAGTCCCGGGCGGGGAGCTGTTTTTT. It is translated as CASSQDGVPGGELFF.

The rearrangement joins TRBV7-8 to TRBJ2-7; 14 positions match TRBD2. This CDR3 contains 16 residues. V trimming: 0 bases; J trimming: 3 bases; junction bases outside the gene matches: 1. Germline assignment: CDR1 SGHVS and CDR2 FQNEAQ. CDR3 in amino acids: CASSLAGTSGSYEQYF. DNA for the CDR3: TGTGCCAGCAGCTTAGCGGGGACTAGCGGGAGCTACGAGCAGTACTTC.

For the CDR3, the DNA is TGTGCCAGCAGGGAATCCGCCCCAGGGGCTGGCTACACCTTC. Protein: CASRESAPGAGYTF. V gene TRBV2 combines with J gene TRBJ1-2; D may be TRBD1 (6 bases). Between the trimmed V and J ends, which lost 6 bases and 7 bases, there was a span of 18 bases. CDR3 length: 14 residues. The V gene's germline CDR1 is SNHLY and CDR2 FYNNEI.

V and J are TRBV19 and TRBJ2-7; no clear D gene. This CDR3 contains 14 residues. Germline CDR1 is LNHDA and CDR2 is SQIVND (reference sequence). The germline V and J ends were trimmed by 4 bases and 2 bases, with 12 bases remaining between them. The CDR3 here is CASSTSTLTYEQYF. The CDR3 nucleotides are TGTGCCAGTAGTACGTCGACTTTGACCTACGAGCAGTACTTC.

This clonotype was seen only a few times. The chain has TRBV2 and TRBJ1-6, with TRBD1 identical over 7 bases. The junction had 6 bases not matched to a gene; V was cut back by 6 bases and J by 10 bases. The germline gives CDR1 SNHLY, CDR2 FYNNEI. This CDR3 is 13 amino acids long. CDR3 in amino acids: CASSYRGESPLHF. The CDR3 bases are TGTGCCAGCAGCTACAGGGGAGAGTCACCCCTCCACTTT. Full variable domain (remainder filled in from reference TRBV2 and TRBJ1-6): EPEVTQTPSHQVTQMGQEVILRCVPISNHLYFYWYRQILGQKVEFLVSFYNNEISEKSEIFDDQFSVERPDGSNFTLKIRSTKLEDSAMYFCASSYRGESPLHFGNGTRLTVT.